This passage covers 20 T cell receptor beta chains from one sample sequenced in a study of blood T cell repertoires in COVID-19 (dated by TCRdb to the early 2020s). Library creation used the immunoSEQ multiplex PCR assay. TCRdb carries this immuneACCESS record with in-frame sequences only. Its versions omit some clonotypes, under half of them owing to an unresolved V gene in the studies checked, with the rest unexplained. Present in this sample are more than 200,000 clones, approximately 90% of which were seen just once. The ten largest clones represent approximately 5.9% of the sample. Material: peripheral blood. Receptors originate from an elderly man with acute or convalescent COVID-19.

The chain links TRBV11-3 to TRBJ2-5, with D possibly TRBD1 on 6 matching bases. Germline V lookup: CDR1 SGHNT, CDR2 YENEEA. Trimming took 4 bases from V and 2 from J, leaving 14 bases between them. CDR3 size: 15 residues. CDR3 in DNA: TGTGCCAGCAGCTCGAGACAGGAGACACAAGAGACCCAGTACTTC. Translation: CASSSRQETQETQYF.

The J gene is TRBJ1-1, the V gene TRBV30; the D is unclear. This CDR3 region has 16 residues. Trimming took 0 bases from V and 5 from J, leaving 19 bases between them. From germline, CDR1 is GTSNPN and CDR2 SVGIG (reference sequence). The chain's CDR3 is CAWSVEGGGQATEAFF. DNA for the CDR3: TGTGCCTGGAGTGTCGAAGGAGGAGGGCAGGCAACTGAAGCTTTCTTT.

The chain links TRBV15 to TRBJ2-5; 9 nucleotides agree with TRBD2. The CDR3 runs 14 residues. With 5 bases clipped from V and 1 base from J, the junction kept 2 bases outside the gene matches. The V gene's germline CDR1 is LNHNV and CDR2 YYDKDF (reference sequence). CDR3 residues: CATSLAGSQETQYF. CDR3 bases: TGTGCCACCAGCCTAGCGGGGTCCCAAGAGACCCAGTACTTC. The whole variable domain, remainder taken from reference TRBV15 and TRBJ2-5, is DAMVIQNPRYQVTQFGKPVTLSCSQTLNHNVMYWYQQKSSQAPKLLFHYYDKDFNNEADTPDNFQSRRPNTSFCFLDIRSPGLGDTAMYLCATSLAGSQETQYFGPGTRLLVL.

The J gene is TRBJ2-5, the V gene TRBV3-1 (or the pseudogene TRBV3-2); D might be TRBD1 (5 bases). The V and J ends lost 3 bases and 7 bases respectively, with 12 bases between them. Germline CDR1 reads LGHDT; CDR2 reads YNNKEL (reference sequence). The CDR3 has 13 residues. The CDR3, as DNA: TGTGCCAGCAGCCATGGGGCCCTAGGGACCCAGTACTTC. It translates to CASSHGALGTQYF.

This clone appeared a single time. J is TRBJ2-1 and V is TRBV2; 11 nucleotides line up with TRBD2. V was clipped by 5 bases and J by 2 bases; unmatched bases: 8. The germline gives CDR1 SNHLY, CDR2 FYNNEI. This CDR3 spans 17 amino acids. The CDR3 spells CASSSPSGRPTYNEQFF. The CDR3 nucleotides read TGTGCCAGCAGTAGCCCTAGCGGGAGGCCCACCTACAATGAGCAGTTCTTC. The full variable domain, in which reference TRBV2 and TRBJ2-1 provide the parts outside the CDR3, is EPEVTQTPSHQVTQMGQEVILRCVPISNHLYFYWYRQILGQKVEFLVSFYNNEISEKSEIFDDQFSVERPDGSNFTLKIRSTKLEDSAMYFCASSSPSGRPTYNEQFFGPGTRLTVL.

The chain recombines TRBV11-3 with TRBJ2-2, with D unresolved. The length of the CDR3 is 13 residues. V was shortened by 5 bases and J by 7 bases, with 11 bases between the two germline ends. Germline-derived CDR1 and CDR2 are SGHNT and YENEEA. In nucleotides, the CDR3 is TGTGCCAGCAGCGAGCCCCCGGTCGGGGAGCTGTTTTTT. Translating it yields CASSEPPVGELFF.

The rearrangement joins TRBV2 to TRBJ2-1; 9 positions match TRBD2. This CDR3 has 13 residues. V lost 8 bases and J lost 4; bases outside the gene matches: 3. Germline V gene data show CDR1 as SNHLY and CDR2 as FYNNEI. CDR3 in DNA: TGTGCCAGCTTAGCGGGGGAATACAATGAGCAGTTCTTC. It yields the protein CASLAGEYNEQFF.

The V and J genes are TRBV7-2 and TRBJ2-1, with D unclear. This CDR3 region has 16 residues. The germline CDR1 and CDR2 sequences are SGHTA and FQGNSA. The V gene lost 0 bases and the J gene lost 0 bases, with 9 bases spanning the gap. CDR3 protein: CASSLAPASSYNEQFF. CDR3 nucleotides: TGTGCCAGCAGCTTAGCGCCTGCTAGCTCCTACAATGAGCAGTTCTTC. Complete variable domain (other parts from reference TRBV7-2 and TRBJ2-1): GAGVSQSPSNKVTEKGKDVELRCDPISGHTALYWYRQSLGQGLEFLIYFQGNSAPDKSGLPSDRFSAERTGGSVSTLTIQRTQQEDSAVYLCASSLAPASSYNEQFFGPGTRLTVL.

The chain is built from TRBV7-9 and TRBJ2-1; D perhaps matches TRBD2 (6 bases). V was cut by 7 bases and J by 3 bases, with 16 bases left in between. CDR3 length: 15 residues. From germline, CDR1 is SEHNR and CDR2 FQNEAQ (reference sequence). CDR3 sequence (DNA): TGTGCCAGCATACAAAAAGCGGGTCTCTACAATGAGCAGTTCTTC. Translated, it gives CASIQKAGLYNEQFF.

The chain has TRBV14 and TRBJ1-4; weak D call: TRBD1 (5 bases). CDR1 SGHDN and CDR2 FVKESK come from the germline V gene. CDR3 length equals 15 residues. Between the trimmed V and J ends, which lost 0 bases and 5 bases, there was a span of 10 bases. The CDR3 reads CASSQDNRPNEKLFF. The CDR3 DNA sequence: TGTGCCAGCAGCCAAGATAACAGGCCGAATGAAAAACTGTTTTTT.

In its sample, this clone was seen once. The chain has TRBV27 and TRBJ2-7, with 8 nucleotides matching TRBD1. CDR1 is MNHEY and CDR2 is SMNVEV in the germline V gene (reference sequence). V trimming: 1 base; J trimming: 10 bases; junction bases outside the gene matches: 9. The CDR3 consists of 14 residues. The CDR3 sequence is CASSLYSDRETQYF. CDR3 bases: TGTGCCAGCAGTTTATATTCGGACAGGGAGACACAGTACTTC.

This clone appeared a few times. CDR3 coding DNA: TGTGCCATCAGTAGAGCAACTAATGAAAAACTGTTTTTT. It encodes CAISRATNEKLFF. V is TRBV10-3 and J is TRBJ1-4, with D hard to call. Germline CDR1 is ENHRY and CDR2 is SYGVKD. This CDR3 region has 13 residues. The V and J ends lost 5 bases and 0 bases respectively, with 4 bases between them.

The chain carries TRBV19 and TRBJ1-4; D possibly corresponds to TRBD1 (6 bases). With 10 bases removed from V and 7 bases from J, the gap between germline ends came to 22 bases. Germline lookup yields CDR1 LNHDA and CDR2 SQIVND (reference sequence). The CDR3 runs to 15 residues. The CDR3 DNA sequence: TGTGCCACCGCGGATAAACAGGGCCTGGGTGAAAAACTGTTTTTT. Encoded protein: CATADKQGLGEKLFF.

This clone was detected only a few times. The chain has TRBV19 and TRBJ1-6, with 9 bases aligning to TRBD1. The ends lost 7 bases at V and 9 bases at J; junction bases unmatched: 10. This CDR3 is 15 amino acids long. The germline CDR1 and CDR2 sequences are LNHDA and SQIVND (reference sequence). In nucleotides, the CDR3 is TGTGCCAGTACCGATCAGGGGACAGGGTTTTCACCCCTCCACTTT. This translates into CASTDQGTGFSPLHF.

The chain combines TRBV28 with TRBJ2-7, with 7 positions matching TRBD1. The CDR3 consists of 15 residues. V shed 6 bases, J shed 0 bases, and the junction held 8 bases outside the gene matches. Germline CDR1 and CDR2: MDHEN and SYDVKM. CDR3 in DNA: TGTGCCAGCAGACCTCCGGGACAGTCCTCCTACGAGCAGTACTTC. Its protein product is CASRPPGQSSYEQYF.

This chain joins TRBV5-1 and TRBJ1-2; tentatively, D is TRBD1 (6 bases). Germline V gene data show CDR1 as SGHRS and CDR2 as YFSETQ. This CDR3 is 16 amino acids long. Trimming cost V 4 bases and J 5 bases, with 21 bases left between them. The CDR3: CASSMVPMDRGYGYTF. The CDR3 DNA follows: TGCGCCAGCAGCATGGTCCCGATGGACAGAGGTTATGGCTACACCTTC.

This chain links TRBV2 with TRBJ2-1; TRBD2 matches at 7 bases. J gave up 10 bases and V 2 bases, and 8 bases lay outside the gene matches. The germline gives CDR1 SNHLY, CDR2 FYNNEI. This CDR3 has 14 amino acids. In DNA form, the CDR3 reads TGTGCCAGCAGTGAAAATGCGGGAGTAAAAGAGCAGTTCTTC. It yields the protein CASSENAGVKEQFF.

A single count supports this clone. The chain joins TRBV6-1 to TRBJ1-2; 7 bases are shared with TRBD1. The V gene's germline CDR1 is MNHNS and CDR2 SASEGT. V gave up 1 base and J gave up 1 base; unmatched junction bases: 3. CDR3 length equals 15 residues. This CDR3 reads CASSEGRGLNYGYTF. The CDR3 bases are TGTGCCAGCAGTGAAGGGAGGGGGCTTAACTATGGCTACACCTTC.

The CDR3 nucleotides are TGTGCCAGCAGCCCTATACAGGGAGCCGGCGAAAAACTGTTTTTT. Protein product: CASSPIQGAGEKLFF. The chain uses TRBV3-1 (or the pseudogene TRBV3-2) and TRBJ1-4; D is possibly TRBD1 (6 bases). Trimming removed 4 bases from V and 8 bases from J, with 17 bases in between. Germline-derived CDR1 and CDR2 are LGHDT and YNNKEL (reference sequence). The CDR3 loop spans 15 amino acids.

The V and J genes are TRBV30 and TRBJ1-1; unclear D gene. Germline CDR1 is GTSNPN and CDR2 is SVGIG (reference sequence). Trimming pared 0 bases from V and 1 base from J, leaving 6 bases between. The CDR3 is made up of 13 amino acids. CDR3 in amino acids: CAWSVTRNTEAFF. Here the CDR3 DNA reads TGTGCCTGGAGTGTAACCAGGAACACTGAAGCTTTCTTT.